Presented here are 6 T cell receptor beta chains from one specimen sequenced in a study of cytomegalovirus exposure and HLA in healthy donors. 13 Jbeta primers and 60 Vbeta primers were used for the PCR. Assay used: immunoSEQ multiplex PCR; TCRdb lists only in-frame clones, some missing. The sample lists more than 65,000 clones; 65% to 70% were seen once. The material sequenced was PBMCs. These receptors all stem from a woman between 50 and 59 years old in good health and CMV-seropositive.

V is TRBV4-2 and J is TRBJ2-2, with no clear D. Germline CDR1 reads LGHNA; CDR2 reads YNFKEQ. V lost 2 bases to trimming and J lost 0 bases, with 7 bases between them. CDR3 size: 15 residues. CDR3: CASSQQATNTGELFF. DNA of the CDR3: TGTGCCAGCAGCCAACAGGCAACGAACACCGGGGAGCTGTTTTTT.

This clone was detected only a few times. The chain has TRBV18 and TRBJ2-2, with D tentatively TRBD2 (6 bases). Germline CDR1 is KGHSH and CDR2 is LQKENI. Trimming pared 3 bases from V and 2 bases from J, leaving 16 bases between. The CDR3 is 17 residues long. In DNA, the CDR3 is TGTGCCAGCTCACCCCCAGGTGGTAGCGGCAACACCGGGGAGCTGTTTTTT. Translation gives CASSPPGGSGNTGELFF.

The rearrangement links TRBV5-1 to TRBJ1-4; a possible D gene is TRBD1 (5 bases). Trimming cost V 9 bases and J 6 bases, with 15 bases left between them. This CDR3 has 13 residues. The germline gives CDR1 SGHRS, CDR2 YFSETQ. The chain's CDR3 is CATRDSLYEKLFF. The DNA for the CDR3 is TGCGCCACCCGAGACAGTCTATATGAAAAACTGTTTTTT.

This chain joins TRBV6-5 and TRBJ2-2; tentative D call: TRBD2 (5 bases). CDR1 and CDR2 (germline): MNHEY, SVGAGI. Trimming stripped 6 bases from V and 11 bases from J, with 13 bases between. The CDR3 consists of 12 residues. The CDR3 DNA follows: TGTGCCAGCAGCCGGGGAGTAGGAGAGCTGTTTTTT. The encoded protein is CASSRGVGELFF.

The genes are TRBV5-1 and TRBJ1-2; D call uncertain. Per germline, CDR1 SGHRS and CDR2 YFSETQ. There are 15 residues in the CDR3. V gave up 0 bases and J gave up 3 bases, with 12 bases separating them. This CDR3 is CASSLAESKDYGYTF. The CDR3 bases are TGCGCCAGCAGCTTGGCGGAGAGTAAGGACTATGGCTACACCTTC.

The rearrangement joins TRBV30 to TRBJ1-1; the D is unclear. CDR1 is GTSNPN, CDR2 SVGIG, per germline (reference sequence). With 0 bases removed from V and 4 bases from J, the gap between germline ends came to 9 bases. The CDR3 is 13 residues long. CDR3 coding DNA: TGTGCCTGGAGTGTATCCCCGGGCACTGAAGCTTTCTTT. This codes for CAWSVSPGTEAFF.